This T cell receptor (beta chain) appears in the sequencing data of a study of response to subunit inactivated influenza vaccine. Study observations and caveats: It was the authors' suggestion that each seasonal influenza vaccination recruits few new T cells.

TCRdb itself ran the RT-PCR reads through MiXCR, one entry per CDR3 protein. In the table there are 700,000 to 800,000 distinct CDR3 sequences, less than 20% of which are singletons. J lost 4 bases, V lost 4 bases, and 6 bases had no gene match. The CDR3 contains 15 residues. Germline V gene data show CDR1 as ENHRY and CDR2 as SYGVKD. Note on this clonotype: What it binds is unknown.

The V call is TRBV10-3, the J call TRBJ2-1, with 8 bases matching TRBD2. This specimen consisted of PBMCs from blood, obtained about 5 days after vaccination. The TCR originated in a man aged 45-65 years who received an inactivated influenza vaccine. CDR3 region: CAISVAGGDYNEQFF. CDR3 DNA sequence: TGTGCCATCAGTGTCGCGGGAGGAGATTACAATGAGCAGTTCTTC.